This TCR beta chain was sequenced during a study of CD8+ T cells in alopecia areata. Study findings and constraints: Relative to normal scalp, lesional scalp, especially alopecia totalis/universalis, showed higher clonality. Normal-skin resident alphabeta T cells also appear among scalp sample sequences. Possibly because of HLA-related factors, TCR sharing was less clear across patients than in mice.

To note about this clone: Its antigen remains unknown.

Once RNA had been extracted, it was reverse transcribed into cDNA to act as the sequencing template. Profiled with immunoSEQ multiplex PCR; TCRdb holds only in-frame clones, not every one. The table records 140,000 to 150,000 clones, less than 65% of them present only once. V lost 5 bases to trimming and J lost 4 bases; unmatched junction nucleotides: 5. This CDR3 contains 15 residues. Germline V gives CDR1 MNHEY, CDR2 SMNVEV (reference sequence). It was from PBMCs that CD4+ and CD8+ T cells were sorted. The chain carries TRBV27 and TRBJ2-1, with 10 bases matching TRBD2. This TCR was recovered from a human donor in good health. Specimen: CD8+ T cells sorted from blood. CDR3 residues: CASSLGLAAYNEQFF. The CDR3 bases are TGTGCCAGCAGTCTCGGACTAGCGGCGTACAATGAGCAGTTCTTC.